This TCR beta chain was profiled in a study of PD-1 blockade in classical Hodgkin lymphoma. Study summary: A 3 mg/kg intravenous dose of nivolumab was received by patients every 2 weeks. Study-level results: Baseline diversity in complete responders resembled that of newly diagnosed patients. Nivolumab initiation under 1 year post-ASCT meant exclusion.

Assay used: immunoSEQ multiplex PCR; TCRdb lists only in-frame clones, some missing. The sample records 89,000 or so clones, around 90% being singletons. After autologous stem cell transplantation all patients relapsed, and prior brentuximab vedotin exposure differed between cohorts. The CDR3 is 15 residues long. The germline CDR1 and CDR2 sequences are SGHRS and YFSETQ. V shed 4 bases, J shed 3 bases, and the junction held 5 bases outside the gene matches. This clone was counted a few times. Its antigen remains unknown. The sequencing used peripheral blood mononuclear cells (PBMCs), collected before the second cycle of nivolumab. The source is a human donor with classical Hodgkin lymphoma. The chain couples TRBV5-1 to TRBJ2-2, with 8 bases that match TRBD1. The CDR3 nucleotides read TGCGCCAGCAGCCCAGGGGGCTTGGACACCGGGGAGCTGTTTTTT. Translation: CASSPGGLDTGELFF.